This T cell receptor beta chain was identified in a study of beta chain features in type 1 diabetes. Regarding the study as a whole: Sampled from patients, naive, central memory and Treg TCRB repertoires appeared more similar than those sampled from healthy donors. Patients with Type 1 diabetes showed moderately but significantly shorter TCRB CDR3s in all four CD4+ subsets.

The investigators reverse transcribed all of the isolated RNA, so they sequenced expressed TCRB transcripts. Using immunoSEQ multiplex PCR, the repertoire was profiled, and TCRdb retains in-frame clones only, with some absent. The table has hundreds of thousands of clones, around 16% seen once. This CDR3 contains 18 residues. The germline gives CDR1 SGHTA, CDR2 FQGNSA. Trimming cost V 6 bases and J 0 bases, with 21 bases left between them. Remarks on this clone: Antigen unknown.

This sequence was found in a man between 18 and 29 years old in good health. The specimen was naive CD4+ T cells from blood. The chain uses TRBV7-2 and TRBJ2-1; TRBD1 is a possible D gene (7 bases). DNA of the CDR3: TGTGCCAGCAGACAGCAACCGCGGGACAGTAGCTCCTACAATGAGCAGTTCTTC. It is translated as CASRQQPRDSSSYNEQFF.